These 5 T cell receptor beta chains were all obtained from the same sample, sequenced in a study of blood T cell repertoires in COVID-19. Sequencing used immunoSEQ multiplex PCR; TCRdb keeps in-frame clones, though not all of them. The data hold about 99,000 clones, with about four fifths observed a single time. Sequencing was done on a sample of peripheral blood. The receptors originated from a woman of 80 years or more with active or convalescent COVID-19.

This clone was detected only a few times. V and J are TRBV12-1 and TRBJ1-5. TRBV12-1 is tagged as a pseudogene. CDR3 size: 16 residues. This CDR3 reads CASSFFSETGNQPQHF. In DNA, the CDR3 is TGTGCCAGCAGCTTTTTTTCTGAAACTGGCAATCAGCCCCAGCATTTT.

This clone was seen a single time. The genes are TRBV5-1 and TRBJ1-2, with 8 bases identical to TRBD1. Germline lookup yields CDR1 SGHRS and CDR2 YFSETQ. The V and J ends lost 4 bases and 6 bases, in that order; junction bases with no gene match: 8. The CDR3 is made up of 14 amino acids. The CDR3 region is CASSMAAGGNGYTF. CDR3 DNA sequence: TGCGCCAGCAGCATGGCGGCAGGGGGCAATGGCTACACCTTC.

A few counts support this clone. CDR3 nucleotides: TGTGCCAGCAGTTCCGCGGGGGCGGAGGGCTATGGCTACACCTTC. Translating it yields CASSSAGAEGYGYTF. The V call is TRBV6-2 or TRBV6-3, the J call TRBJ1-2, with D maybe TRBD1 (6 bases). This CDR3 comprises 15 residues. V was shortened by 4 bases and J by 4 bases, with 16 bases between the two germline ends. Germline CDR1 MNHEY, CDR2 SVGEGT.

This chain joins TRBV30 and TRBJ2-7; no firm D call. Deletions cut 0 bases from V and 0 bases from J, with 15 bases between. The CDR3 consists of 16 residues. Germline CDR1 and CDR2: GTSNPN and SVGIG (reference sequence). CDR3 DNA sequence: TGTGCCTGGAGTGTCCTTGGGCAGCTTACCTCCTACGAGCAGTACTTC. Residues: CAWSVLGQLTSYEQYF.

The rearrangement links TRBV5-6 to TRBJ1-3, with D perhaps matching TRBD1 (6 bases). V lost 0 bases, J lost 3 bases, and 13 bases lay in between. The germline V gene encodes CDR1 SGHDT and CDR2 YYEEEE. CDR3 length equals 16 residues. CDR3 nucleotide sequence: TGTGCCAGCAGCTTGGAGTCCTGGACAGATGGAAACACCATATATTTT. It specifies CASSLESWTDGNTIYF.